This T cell receptor (beta chain) was retrieved from a study of blood T cell repertoires in COVID-19. The CDR3 consists of 15 residues. The V end lost 3 bases, the J end lost 1 base, and 15 bases lay between the germline ends. Looked up from germline, CDR1 is DFQATT and CDR2 is SNEGSKA (reference sequence). TCRdb keeps only in-frame clones here, not all; method: immunoSEQ multiplex PCR. The sample shows 300,000 to 350,000 clones, roughly 86% of them seen only once. The sequence was collected from an older woman with COVID-19, enrolled during active disease. The chain combines TRBV20-1 with TRBJ1-1; possibly TRBD1 for D (6 bases). What was sequenced was peripheral blood. Here the CDR3 reads CSASHPGTSNTEAFF. For the CDR3, the DNA is TGCAGTGCTAGTCATCCGGGGACATCGAACACTGAAGCTTTCTTT.